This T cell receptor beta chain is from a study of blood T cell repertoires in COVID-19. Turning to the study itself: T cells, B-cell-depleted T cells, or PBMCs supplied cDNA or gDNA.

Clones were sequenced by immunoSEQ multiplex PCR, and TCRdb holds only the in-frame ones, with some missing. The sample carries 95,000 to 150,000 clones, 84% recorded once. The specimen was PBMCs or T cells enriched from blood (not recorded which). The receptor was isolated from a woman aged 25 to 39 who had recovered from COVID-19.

CDR3 nucleotide sequence: TGTGCCAGCAGCCCAACCGGGACAGGGTCTTCACCCCTCCACTTT. This sequence encodes CASSPTGTGSSPLHF. The gene calls are TRBV7-9 and TRBJ1-6, with 9 bases lining up with TRBD1. The CDR3 consists of 15 residues. With 5 bases clipped from V and 9 bases from J, the junction kept 8 bases outside the gene matches. Germline loops: CDR1 SEHNR, CDR2 FQNEAQ (reference sequence).